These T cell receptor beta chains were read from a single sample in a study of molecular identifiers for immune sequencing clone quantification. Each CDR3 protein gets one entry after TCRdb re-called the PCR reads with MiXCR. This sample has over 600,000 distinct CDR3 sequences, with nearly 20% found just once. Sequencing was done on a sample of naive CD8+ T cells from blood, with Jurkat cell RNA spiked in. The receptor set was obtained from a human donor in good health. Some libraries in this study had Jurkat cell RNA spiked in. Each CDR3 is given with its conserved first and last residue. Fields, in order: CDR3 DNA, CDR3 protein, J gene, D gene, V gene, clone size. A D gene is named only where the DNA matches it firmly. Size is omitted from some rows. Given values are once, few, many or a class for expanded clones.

TGTGCCAGCAGCCCCGATAGCGGGAGCTCCTACAATGAGCAGTTCTTC CASSPDSGSSYNEQFF TRBJ2-1 TRBD2 TRBV14 few
TGTGCCAGCAGTGAAGCACCTTCCCAGACCCTGACCCAAAAGGGGATCGATGAGCAGTTCTTC CASSEAPSQTLTQKGIDEQFF TRBJ2-1 . TRBV2 many
TGTGCCAGCGTAGGGACAGAAAACTCCTACGAGCAGTACTTC CASVGTENSYEQYF TRBJ2-7 TRBD1 TRBV2 few
TGTGCCAGCAGCTTGTCTGGTGGAATCGCCTACGAGCAGTACTTC CASSLSGGIAYEQYF TRBJ2-7 . TRBV7-2 many
TGTGCCAGCAGCTCCGGGACAGGAGGAGAGTACTTC CASSSGTGGEYF TRBJ2-7 TRBD1 TRBV7-9 many
TGTGCCAGCAGCGTAGGGATGATCGGGGAGGATGAAAAACTGTTTTTT CASSVGMIGEDEKLFF TRBJ1-4 . TRBV9 .
TGTGCCAGTAGCCCAGCCAGGGCCTACGAGCAGTACTTC CASSPARAYEQYF TRBJ2-7 . TRBV19 many
TGTGCCAGCAGCTTTACAGGGGGCGGTGGTTACGCGGAAGCTTTCTTT CASSFTGGGGYAEAFF TRBJ1-1 TRBD1 TRBV11-2 many
TGTGCCAGTAGTATAGCAGGGGGTTTCAACACTGAAGCTTTCTTT CASSIAGGFNTEAFF TRBJ1-1 TRBD1 TRBV19 many
TGTGCCACTAAAGGAGGGGCAGCCTACGAGCAGTACTTC CATKGGAAYEQYF TRBJ2-7 . TRBV19 .
TGCAGTGCTAATCGTCTGGGGGGGCCTAACTATGGCTACACCTTC CSANRLGGPNYGYTF TRBJ1-2 . TRBV20-1 .
TGCAGCGCCGGGACCCCCACAGATACGCAGTATTTT CSAGTPTDTQYF TRBJ2-3 . TRBV29-1 many
TGTGCCAGTAGTCGACTAGCGGGGGGTGGCACAGATACGCAGTATTTT CASSRLAGGGTDTQYF TRBJ2-3 TRBD2 TRBV19 .
TGTGCCAGCAGTTATAGGACGTACTATGGCTACACCTTC CASSYRTYYGYTF TRBJ1-2 . TRBV6-5 many
TGCGCCAGCAGCTTCAGCCCGGGAAGCACAGATACGCAGTATTTT CASSFSPGSTDTQYF TRBJ2-3 . TRBV5-1 many
TGTGCCAGTAATGCCGACCCCCAAAAAGGGCCTAGCAATCAGCCCCAGCATTTT CASNADPQKGPSNQPQHF TRBJ1-5 . TRBV19 .
TGTGCCAGCAGCCTCCAGGAGGACAATGAGCAGTTCTTC CASSLQEDNEQFF TRBJ2-1 . TRBV6-5 many
TGTGCCAGCAGTCCCTTAGGGGAGGGGCGGAGCTCCTACGAGCAGTACTTC CASSPLGEGRSSYEQYF TRBJ2-7 TRBD2 TRBV27 few
TGTGCCAGCACTCCGGGACTAGCCCCCTACGAGCAGTACTTC CASTPGLAPYEQYF TRBJ2-7 TRBD2 TRBV28 many
TGTGCCATCAGCACGATCTATGGCTACACCTTC CAISTIYGYTF TRBJ1-2 . TRBV28 many
TGTGCCAGCAGTCTAAGTGGGGGGTTAAATGACTACACCTTC CASSLSGGLNDYTF TRBJ1-2 . TRBV12-3/TRBV12-4 many
TGTGCCAGCAGCTCCCACCGGGGGGGCCTATTAAATGAGCAGTTCTTC CASSSHRGGLLNEQFF TRBJ2-1 TRBD2 TRBV7-9 .
TGTGCCTGGACCCCAGACGGCAACTCCTACGAGCAGTACTTC CAWTPDGNSYEQYF TRBJ2-7 . TRBV30 many
TGTGCCACCAGGTCATTAGCGGGGACCTCCTACGAGCAGTACTTC CATRSLAGTSYEQYF TRBJ2-7 TRBD2 TRBV15 few
TGCAGTGCTAGTACTTTAATGAACACTGAAGCTTTCTTT CSASTLMNTEAFF TRBJ1-1 . TRBV20-1 many
TGTGCCAGCAGCAACTCACCCTACGAGCAGTACTTC CASSNSPYEQYF TRBJ2-7 . TRBV13 few